This entry describes one TCR beta chain. Its antigen is currently unknown. Other DNA sequences in the same sample also yield this CDR3. Using 200 ng DNA, about 29,000 T cell genomes, the sorted-subset replicate PCRs were run. Using immunoSEQ multiplex PCR, the repertoire was profiled, and TCRdb retains in-frame clones only, with some absent. This sample has roughly 2.6 million clones, with more than 90% found just once. The sample is drawn from a study of shared clonotypes between healthy human individuals. The CDR3 runs 12 residues. Germline CDR1 SEHNR, CDR2 FQNEAQ (reference sequence). V dropped 5 bases and J dropped 0 bases, with 5 bases sitting between them. Regarding the study as a whole: The study sampled only blood, and tissue repertoires likely differ. Among four donors, approximately 5.4% of naive CD4 clonotypes were found in common.

V gene TRBV7-9 combines with J gene TRBJ2-7, with D hard to call. The sample was naive CD4+ T cells sorted from blood. This sample's subset: CD45RA+ positively selected. The clonotype comes from a man aged 18 to 29 in good health. The chain's CDR3 is CASSLNSYEQYF. CDR3 nucleotides: TGTGCCAGCAGCCTGAACTCCTACGAGCAGTACTTC.